Detailed here is one T cell receptor (beta chain). Researchers amplified the TCR beta CDR3 regions from RNA transcripts. Carried out on the TCR CDR3, a first-round RT-PCR used the HTBI primer set. TCRdb fed the multiplex PCR reads into MiXCR, producing one record per CDR3 protein. The sample shows 350,000 to 450,000 distinct CDR3 sequences, roughly 15% of them seen only once. The record originates from a study of T cells in Graves' hyperthyroidism and ophthalmopathy. The ends were cut back, 2 bases at V and 2 bases at J, with 9 bases in the middle. CDR1 SGHAT and CDR2 FQNNGV come from the germline V gene. The CDR3 totals 14 residues.

The specimen sequenced was blood. The clonotype comes from a woman between 25 and 40 years old with Graves' hyperthyroidism that later progressed to Graves' ophthalmopathy. This sequence joins TRBV11-2 and TRBJ2-5; D is unresolved. For the CDR3, the DNA is TGTGCCAGCAGCTTAAGGGCTGCACAAGAGACCCAGTACTTC. It yields the protein CASSLRAAQETQYF.